This T cell receptor (beta chain) stems from a study of early T cells in non-severe SARS-CoV-2 infection (dated by TCRdb to the early 2020s). Regarding the complete study: Because TCR sequencing relied on bulk RNA taken from unsorted whole blood, pairing of alpha and beta chains was not possible.

Paper-wide results and their limitations: VDJdb matching was skewed toward anti-spike CD8 responses and likely underestimated virus-specific expansions by missing private and CD4 specificities.

This clonotype was seen only a few times. No cognate antigen has been identified for it. Per-nucleotide qualities are absent, and no much larger clonotype sits a single base away. Cut back by 4 bases and 2 bases, the V and J ends lie 15 bases apart. The CDR3 runs 16 residues from the cysteine to the phenylalanine. Left in the record is the CDR3 DNA by itself, 48 bases read in frame from the first base. This was a case-control study nested in a cohort of healthcare workers in London, UK, who had nasopharyngeal swab PCR tests and blood samples taken every week. Between 23 and 31 March 2020, the week of the UK lockdown, healthcare workers were enrolled and then followed up weekly for as long as 16 weeks. The library was prepared using 5' RACE. Sequencing relied on a NextSeq 500. In the TCR library protocol, unique molecular identifiers were attached to individual cDNA molecules to correct for PCR bias and sequencing error. Both TCR alpha and beta chains were sequenced, and tight co-correlation was observed between alpha and beta sequence abundances in each sample. Concerning the study's data processing: Decombinator V4 was used to perform V gene, J gene and CDR3 annotation of TCR sequences. TCRs were defined as expanded if a significant change between any two time points was detected under a Poisson model with p below 0.0001. TCR abundances were normalised to the total number of TCRs sequenced per sample and were expressed as counts per million. MAIT TCRs were defined by TRAV1-2 paired with TRAJ12, TRAJ20 or TRAJ33, and iNKT TCRs by TRAV10 paired with TRAJ18. VDJdb, accessed on 1 November 2021, was searched for TCRs annotated for CMV, EBV and SARS-CoV-2, and TCRs annotated for more than one antigen were excluded. TCRdb reprocessing: public reads trimmed at Q25 with fastp, clones called with MiXCR, in-frame beta chains kept. Identical CDR3 protein sequences are pooled into one entry, listed with their most common genes and DNA. TCRdb's processing, not the authors' own work, is the source of the V and J calls. The sample yields 90,000 to 120,000 distinct CDR3 sequences; about 12% were counted once. The ten largest clones add up to 3% to 3.5% of the sample.

The receptor was isolated from an adult who was a healthcare worker with PCR-confirmed SARS-CoV-2 infection or an uninfected control (not recorded which). The chain employs TRBV12-3 or TRBV12-4 and TRBJ1-5; the D gene remains uncertain. Sequencing was performed on whole blood. Here is the DNA: TGTGCCAGCAGTTCGTCATCTCCGGGTGGCAATCAGCCCCAGCATTTT. This gives the protein CASSSSSPGGNQPQHF.